This paragraph covers one T cell receptor beta chain sequence. What it binds is unknown. Trimming stripped 2 bases from V and 7 bases from J, with 17 bases between. CDR1 and CDR2 from the germline V gene are MGHRA and YSYEKL. The CDR3 contains 15 residues. The data were obtained in a study of cytotoxic CD8 clonotypes in ibrutinib-treated CLL. General study results and limits: Baseline levels of clonality went above those of age-matched healthy donors and moved with circulating CD8+ T-cell counts. Clonality increased at ibrutinib response and stayed stable in sustained remission. At progression, however, it fell back toward baseline. Shared public clonotypes were rare, and on treatment they either got smaller or stayed the same.

A 1 in 200,000 to 1 in 1 million T cell depth was the sequencing target. The protocol was immunoSEQ multiplex PCR, while the TCRdb copy is restricted to in-frame clones and leaves out a portion. In the table there are around 330,000 clones, over 60% of which are singletons. Specimen: PBMCs, collected after 36 months of ibrutinib treatment. The origin of this receptor is a human donor with chronic lymphocytic leukemia. The chain combines TRBV4-1 with TRBJ1-2, with unresolved D. DNA of the CDR3: TGCGCCAGCAGCCAACCGCCGGGCCTTGAGGGTGGCTACACCTTC. This encodes CASSQPPGLEGGYTF.